The 18 T cell receptor beta chains presented below share a single source sample, sequenced in a study of blood T cell repertoires in COVID-19 (TCRdb year 2020). Receptor amplification or capture employed the immunoSEQ multiplex PCR assay. TCRdb limited this immuneACCESS table to in-frame rearrangements with V and J called. A share of clones is missing; checked studies link under half to unresolved V genes, and the rest is unexplained. The sample table records tens of thousands of clones; less than 95% of these occur just once. The biggest ten clones account for approximately 2.3% of the sample. The specimen was peripheral blood. The origin of the receptors is a human donor with active COVID-19. The donor label of this sample is uncertain.

The V and J genes are TRBV29-1 and TRBJ1-4; D possibly corresponds to TRBD1 (5 bases). Germline V gene data show CDR1 as SQVTM and CDR2 as ANQGSEA. Between the trimmed V and J ends, which lost 6 bases and 10 bases, there was a span of 18 bases. CDR3 size: 13 residues. The CDR3 DNA reads as TGCAGCGTCAGGGCGGACGACGGGGGAAAACTGTTTTTT. It translates to CSVRADDGGKLFF.

The chain couples TRBV5-8 to TRBJ2-7; D perhaps matches TRBD1 (6 bases). The CDR3 runs to 16 residues. V gave up 1 base and J gave up 0 bases, with 14 bases separating them. Germline V gene sequence: CDR1 SGHTS, CDR2 YDEGEE. Here the CDR3 DNA reads TGTGCCAGCAGCTTGAACGACAGGCAGCCCTCCTACGAGCAGTACTTC. Residues: CASSLNDRQPSYEQYF.

The gene calls are TRBV4-3 and TRBJ1-1, with D uncertain. Germline CDR1 LGHNA, CDR2 YSLEER. The CDR3 is made up of 14 amino acids. The V and J ends lost 4 bases and 7 bases respectively, with 16 bases between them. In DNA, the CDR3 is TGCGCCAGCAGCCCAGACGGGGATAGAGATGAAGCTTTCTTT. This translates into CASSPDGDRDEAFF.

This clone has a handful of counts. The chain recombines TRBV9 with TRBJ1-1; 8 bases are a match to TRBD1. Germline V lookup: CDR1 SGDLS, CDR2 YYNGEE. The CDR3 is 13 residues long. Trimming at V came to 4 bases and at J to 7 bases, leaving 6 bases not matched to a gene. The CDR3 protein is CASSPRGRGEAFF. DNA for the CDR3: TGTGCCAGCAGCCCCAGGGGGCGAGGTGAAGCTTTCTTT.

This clone was observed once. J is TRBJ2-1 and V is TRBV2; D is possibly TRBD2 (5 bases). Between the trimmed V and J ends, which lost 4 bases and 8 bases, there was a span of 6 bases. Germline CDR1 reads SNHLY; CDR2 reads FYNNEI. This CDR3 is 11 amino acids long. CDR3 in amino acids: CASSVGDEQFF. CDR3 in DNA: TGTGCCAGCAGTGTCGGGGATGAGCAGTTCTTC. Filled out from reference TRBV2 and TRBJ2-1, the complete variable domain reads EPEVTQTPSHQVTQMGQEVILRCVPISNHLYFYWYRQILGQKVEFLVSFYNNEISEKSEIFDDQFSVERPDGSNFTLKIRSTKLEDSAMYFCASSVGDEQFFGPGTRLTVL.

The rearrangement joins TRBV6-2 or TRBV6-3 to TRBJ1-1; no reliable D call. The V and J ends lost 2 bases and 8 bases respectively, with 24 bases between them. Germline CDR1 reads MNHEY; CDR2 reads SVGEGT. The CDR3 is 17 residues long. In DNA form, the CDR3 reads TGTGCCAGCAGTTACCCCCGTCCCGCTCTGGGAGGGAGCGAAGCTTTCTTT. Protein: CASSYPRPALGGSEAFF.

J is TRBJ1-6 and V is TRBV28; the D gene is possibly TRBD1 (6 bases). CDR3 length equals 14 residues. Trimming removed 5 bases from V and 11 bases from J, with 16 bases in between. The germline V gene has CDR1 MDHEN and CDR2 SYDVKM. In DNA, the CDR3 is TGTGCCAGCAGTGTCCCAGGGGTAGGGACACCCCTCCACTTT. Translating gives CASSVPGVGTPLHF.

The chain employs TRBV7-2 and TRBJ2-5; TRBD1 matches 10 bases. V gave up 3 bases and J gave up 3 bases; unmatched junction bases: 4. In germline, CDR1 is SGHTA, CDR2 FQGNSA. The CDR3 spans 15 residues. CDR3 sequence (DNA): TGTGCCAGCAGCTTTTCCGGGACAGGGGAAGAGACCCAGTACTTC. Its protein is CASSFSGTGEETQYF.

DNA for the CDR3: TGCGCCAGCAGCCAAGATCCCGTACAGGGGAACACCGGGGAGCTGTTTTTT. Encoded protein: CASSQDPVQGNTGELFF. The rearrangement joins TRBV4-1 to TRBJ2-2; D possibly corresponds to TRBD1 (6 bases). The germline V gene has CDR1 MGHRA and CDR2 YSYEKL. The CDR3 has 17 amino acids. Trimming cost V 0 bases and J 1 base, with 12 bases left between them.

The J gene is TRBJ2-6, the V gene TRBV13; 7 bases match TRBD1. Trimming cost V 6 bases and J 2 bases; bases outside gene matches: 10. The germline V gene has CDR1 PRHDT and CDR2 FYEKMQ (reference sequence). The CDR3 contains 17 residues. CDR3 bases: TGTGCCAGCAGGGCACAGGGGATCGGCGCTGGGGCCAACGTCCTGACTTTC. This translates into CASRAQGIGAGANVLTF.

This clone was found once. The chain recombines TRBV7-6 with TRBJ1-1; D unclear. V lost 1 base, J lost 3 bases, and 12 bases lay in between. Germline loops: CDR1 SGHVS, CDR2 FNYEAQ. The CDR3 has 15 residues. CDR3 amino acids: CASSLGSGVDTEAFF. The CDR3 bases are TGTGCCAGCAGCTTAGGATCCGGGGTCGACACTGAAGCTTTCTTT.

This clone has a handful of counts. The chain joins TRBV27 to TRBJ2-1, with 9 bases identical to TRBD1. V was clipped by 5 bases and J by 6 bases; unmatched bases: 5. The CDR3 is 14 amino acids. Germline V gene data show CDR1 as MNHEY and CDR2 as SMNVEV (reference sequence). CDR3 nucleotides: TGTGCCAGCAGTACGGGACAGGGACCCAATGAGCAGTTCTTC. This codes for CASSTGQGPNEQFF.

This chain links TRBV15 with TRBJ2-7; the match to TRBD2 covers 7 bases. With V trimmed by 2 bases and J by 7 bases, 11 bases remained unmatched. This CDR3 spans 15 amino acids. The V gene's germline CDR1 is LNHNV and CDR2 YYDKDF (reference sequence). CDR3 in DNA: TGTGCCACCAGCAGAACACCGCGGGGGAGAGGAGAGCAGTACTTC. It specifies CATSRTPRGRGEQYF. Full variable domain (outside the CDR3, taken from reference TRBV15 and TRBJ2-7): DAMVIQNPRYQVTQFGKPVTLSCSQTLNHNVMYWYQQKSSQAPKLLFHYYDKDFNNEADTPDNFQSRRPNTSFCFLDIRSPGLGDTAMYLCATSRTPRGRGEQYFGPGTRLTVT.

The chain combines TRBV19 with TRBJ1-5; a weak D match, TRBD1 (5 bases). The CDR3 runs to 19 residues. Germline assignment: CDR1 LNHDA and CDR2 SQIVND (reference sequence). V lost 7 bases and J lost 0, with 25 bases in between. The CDR3 spells CASIPGLWFTKTSNQPQHF. The CDR3 DNA sequence: TGTGCCAGTATTCCGGGACTGTGGTTCACAAAGACTAGCAATCAGCCCCAGCATTTT.

The chain couples TRBV6-2 or TRBV6-3 to TRBJ2-7; TRBD2 aligns across 7 bases. V was clipped by 6 bases and J by 3 bases; unmatched bases: 8. Germline assignment: CDR1 MNHEY and CDR2 SVGEGT. CDR3 length: 14 residues. CDR3 amino acids: CASSPAGRRYEQYF. For the CDR3, the DNA is TGTGCCAGCAGCCCAGCGGGGCGCCGCTACGAGCAGTACTTC.

As for this clone: A read error may account for a junction end that differs from germline. The CDR3 DNA follows: TGTGCCAGCAGCTTACCCTCTATGTCCTACGAGCTGTACTTC. This translates into CASSLPSMSYELYF. The chain links TRBV7-2 to TRBJ2-7, with no clear D. This CDR3 contains 14 residues. The germline V gene has CDR1 SGHTA and CDR2 FQGNSA.

The gene calls are TRBV2 and TRBJ2-3; 8 nucleotides align to TRBD2. Germline V gene data show CDR1 as SNHLY and CDR2 as FYNNEI. The CDR3 sequence is 15 residues long. Losses at the gene ends were 6 bases for V and 6 bases for J; bases not matched to a gene: 11. CDR3 in DNA: TGTGCCAGCAGAAGGAGCGGGGGTGCTAGGGATACGCAGTATTTT. Its protein product is CASRRSGGARDTQYF.

This clone was found a few times. The CDR3 nucleotides read TGTGCCAGCAGCGTAATGCAGGGAAACACCGGGGAGCTGTTTTTT. Protein: CASSVMQGNTGELFF. The chain has TRBV9 and TRBJ2-2; D possibly corresponds to TRBD1 (5 bases). Per the germline V gene, CDR1 is SGDLS and CDR2 is YYNGEE. The CDR3 has 15 amino acids. Trimming took off 1 base at V and 2 bases at J, with 9 bases between the two ends.